The source of this TCR beta chain is a study of spatial heterogeneity in lung cancer. MiXCR, run by TCRdb on the 5' RACE reads, gives a single entry per CDR3 protein. The sample holds tens of thousands of distinct CDR3 sequences, about 12% seen once. This sample's time point: sample taken at primary tumor resection. Material for sequencing was whole RNA from tumor, nontumor lung or frozen PBMC, left unsorted. Germline lookup yields CDR1 LGHDT and CDR2 YNNKEL (reference sequence). This CDR3 has 15 residues. V gave up 4 bases and J gave up 9 bases, with 19 bases separating them. The V gene is TRBV3-1, the J gene TRBJ2-1, with D perhaps TRBD1 or TRBD2 (5 bases each). Sequenced material: PBMCs, taken at surgery. The sequence derives from a male donor with early-stage non-small cell lung cancer. The CDR3 loop is CASSPGTFKTAEQFF. The CDR3 nucleotides are TGTGCCAGCAGCCCCGGGACCTTTAAGACAGCTGAGCAGTTCTTC.